This passage covers 20 T cell receptor beta chains from one sample sequenced in a study of human T cells and chemical hapten exposure. As for time point: patch test 2, 6 weeks after DPC sensitization. Treatment: therapeutic diphenylcyclopropenone sensitization with weekly scalp DPC. From the RACE reads, TCRdb called clonotypes with MiXCR, one entry per CDR3 protein. The sample consists of 330,000 or so distinct CDR3 sequences, just under 6.5% of them appearing once. The sequences come from whole blood, collected in connection with sensitization to the hapten diphenylcyclopropenone (DPC). The receptors were gathered from a woman aged 18-30 years with alopecia areata. Some clones in this sample may be carry-over from other donors' samples.

The chain combines TRBV20-1 with TRBJ2-1; 7 bases match TRBD1. With 2 bases clipped from V and 10 bases from J, the junction kept 8 bases outside the gene matches. Germline CDR1 reads DFQATT; CDR2 reads SNEGSKA (reference sequence). This CDR3 contains 13 residues. The CDR3 protein is CSARSGQVAEQFF. DNA of the CDR3: TGCAGTGCTAGATCCGGACAGGTCGCCGAGCAGTTCTTC.

A few counts support this clonotype. This sequence joins TRBV7-6 and TRBJ1-1; possible D gene TRBD1, 5 bases. Per germline, CDR1 SGHVS and CDR2 FNYEAQ. The CDR3 extends over 15 amino acids. V was trimmed by 1 base and J by 5 bases, leaving 14 bases between them. For the CDR3, the DNA is TGTGCCAGCAGCTTAGTGGGGCCTGACGAGACTGAAGCTTTCTTT. Its translation: CASSLVGPDETEAFF.

This clonotype was observed many times. V and J are TRBV20-1 and TRBJ1-1; 9 bases are a match to TRBD1. Germline V gene data show CDR1 as DFQATT and CDR2 as SNEGSKA (reference sequence). J was trimmed by 4 bases and V by 2 bases; bases with no gene match: 8. This CDR3 is built from 15 residues. CDR3 DNA: TGCAGTGCTAGACCCGAACCGGGACAGGGCACTGAAGCTTTCTTT. It specifies CSARPEPGQGTEAFF.

This clonotype showed up just a few times. The V call is TRBV6-5, the J call TRBJ2-7; perhaps TRBD2 as D (5 bases). The CDR3 has 14 amino acids. The V gene lost 5 bases and the J gene lost 1 base, with 12 bases spanning the gap. Looked up from germline, CDR1 is MNHEY and CDR2 is SVGAGI. CDR3 sequence: CASSVAGISYEQYF. DNA of the CDR3: TGTGCCAGCAGTGTTGCCGGGATATCCTACGAGCAGTACTTC.

This clonotype was recorded a few times. J is TRBJ2-7 and V is TRBV3-1, with TRBD2 as a possible D gene (6 bases). From germline, CDR1 is LGHDT and CDR2 YNNKEL (reference sequence). Trimming shortened V by 0 bases and J by 7 bases, and 7 bases separated the two germline ends. This CDR3 is built from 12 residues. The CDR3 here is CASSQDGGEQYF. The DNA of the CDR3 is TGTGCCAGCAGCCAAGACGGGGGTGAGCAGTACTTC.

This clonotype was picked up a small number of times. The chain uses TRBV6-5 and TRBJ1-1; 8 nucleotides agree with TRBD1. Unmatched junction bases numbered 14, after V lost 2 bases and J lost 0 bases. Germline V gene data show CDR1 as MNHEY and CDR2 as SVGAGI. CDR3 size: 19 residues. The CDR3 DNA reads TGTGCCAGCAGTTACCTACCCAGGGGGCCGGAGGGGATGAACACTGAAGCTTTCTTT. Residues: CASSYLPRGPEGMNTEAFF.

The rearrangement joins TRBV2 to TRBJ2-1, with TRBD2 matching 14 bases. The CDR3 spans 15 residues. Trimming at V came to 5 bases and at J to 10 bases, leaving 7 bases not matched to a gene. CDR1 and CDR2 from the germline V gene are SNHLY and FYNNEI. The CDR3 DNA reads TGTGCCAGCAGTCCGACTAGCGGGGGGGCACGGGAGCAGTTCTTC. This sequence encodes CASSPTSGGAREQFF.

This clonotype was counted only a few times. This chain links TRBV7-8 with TRBJ1-2; 7 bases agree with TRBD1. V gave up 5 bases and J gave up 4 bases; unmatched junction bases: 13. The CDR3 is made up of 16 amino acids. The V gene's germline CDR1 is SGHVS and CDR2 FQNEAQ. DNA of the CDR3: TGTGCCAGCAGCGAAGGGGGAGGGACAGAACTCTATGGCTACACCTTC. Translated, it gives CASSEGGGTELYGYTF.

This clonotype showed up just a few times. This chain uses TRBV11-2 with TRBJ2-3, with unresolved D. Looked up from germline, CDR1 is SGHAT and CDR2 is FQNNGV. This CDR3 is 11 amino acids long. Between the trimmed V and J ends, which lost 5 bases and 11 bases, there was a span of 11 bases. The CDR3 region is CASSLSVEQYF. The CDR3 DNA reads as TGTGCCAGCAGCCTAAGTGTGGAGCAGTATTTT.

This chain links TRBV6-6 with TRBJ1-5, with TRBD1 identical over 9 bases. The CDR3 has 16 amino acids. With V trimmed by 2 bases and J by 5 bases, 7 bases remained unmatched. The germline CDR1 and CDR2 sequences are MNHNY and SVGAGI (reference sequence). CDR3 DNA: TGTGCCAGCAGTTACACCGGACAGGGGTACGATCAGCCCCAGCATTTT. This gives the protein CASSYTGQGYDQPQHF.

The rearrangement uses TRBV24-1 and TRBJ2-4; possible D gene TRBD2, 5 bases. Germline CDR1 KGHDR, CDR2 SFDVKD. Trimming removed 2 bases from V and 8 bases from J, with 15 bases in between. The CDR3 is 15 residues long. This CDR3 reads CATSDSSVIGDIQYF. DNA of the CDR3: TGTGCCACCAGTGATTCTTCCGTTATCGGGGACATTCAGTACTTC.

The chain combines TRBV28 with TRBJ2-5; D ambiguous. Germline V gene data show CDR1 as MDHEN and CDR2 as SYDVKM. Deletions cut 2 bases from V and 0 bases from J, with 16 bases between. This CDR3 comprises 17 residues. The CDR3 reads CASSLALDASHQETQYF. As DNA, the CDR3 is TGTGCCAGCAGTTTAGCTTTAGACGCTTCGCACCAAGAGACCCAGTACTTC.

On this clonotype itself: A much larger clone is a single base away; this may be a read error. The V and J genes are TRBV5-4 and TRBJ2-1; D is perhaps TRBD1 or TRBD2 (5 bases each). The CDR3 loop spans 15 amino acids. Germline CDR1 reads SGHNT; CDR2 reads YYREEE (reference sequence). For the CDR3, the DNA is TGTGCCAGCAGCCCTAGAGGGGACCCTCACAATGAGCTGTTCTTC. The encoded protein is CASSPRGDPHNELFF. The full variable domain, its missing parts supplied by reference TRBV5-4 and TRBJ2-1, is ETGVTQSPTHLIKTRGQQVTLRCSSQSGHNTVSWYQQALGQGPQFIFQYYREEENGRGNFPPRFSGLQFPNYSSELNVNALELDDSALYLCASSPRGDPHNELFFGPGTRLTVL.

This clonotype was recorded at least ten times. The chain uses TRBV20-1 and TRBJ1-5; D remains unclear. Trimming left V 3 bases short and J 2 bases short, with 11 bases between. The CDR3 is 14 amino acids. The germline gives CDR1 DFQATT, CDR2 SNEGSKA (reference sequence). In DNA, the CDR3 is TGCAGTGCTAGGGGTCTGGAGGGCAATCAGCCCCAGCATTTT. Protein: CSARGLEGNQPQHF.

There are many counts of this clonotype. The chain recombines TRBV9 with TRBJ2-2; 10 bases match TRBD1. Germline loops: CDR1 SGDLS, CDR2 YYNGEE. The ends lost 4 bases at V and 7 bases at J; junction bases unmatched: 7. This CDR3 region has 15 residues. The CDR3 spells CASSPRTGGHGELFF. The CDR3 coding sequence is TGTGCCAGCAGCCCCCGGACAGGGGGACACGGGGAGCTGTTTTTT. The full variable domain, with the rest looked up from reference TRBV9 and TRBJ2-2, is DSGVTQTPKHLITATGQRVTLRCSPRSGDLSVYWYQQSLDQGLQFLIQYYNGEERAKGNILERFSAQQFPDLHSELNLSSLELGDSALYFCASSPRTGGHGELFFGEGSRLTVL.

This clonotype was seen at least ten times. V and J are TRBV29-1 and TRBJ1-1; 8 positions agree with TRBD1. Per the germline V gene, CDR1 is SQVTM and CDR2 is ANQGSEA. Trimming at V came to 6 bases and at J to 6 bases, leaving 12 bases not matched to a gene. The CDR3 consists of 14 residues. The CDR3 loop is CSVAGGQGGAEAFF. The CDR3 DNA follows: TGCAGCGTCGCTGGTGGACAGGGTGGAGCTGAAGCTTTCTTT.

This clonotype has just a few counts. The genes are TRBV4-3 and TRBJ1-4; D possibly corresponds to TRBD1 (5 bases). The CDR3 loop spans 16 amino acids. Germline lookup yields CDR1 LGHNA and CDR2 YSLEER. The V and J ends lost 0 bases and 3 bases respectively, with 11 bases between them. CDR3 nucleotides: TGCGCCAGCAGCCAAGATACCGCAGGGCCTAATGAAAAACTGTTTTTT. It is translated as CASSQDTAGPNEKLFF.

The chain employs TRBV28 and TRBJ2-1, with D uncertain. Germline assignment: CDR1 MDHEN and CDR2 SYDVKM. Deletions cut 6 bases from V and 6 bases from J, with 12 bases between. This CDR3 comprises 13 residues. CDR3 sequence reads: CASRPLPSNEQFF. The CDR3 coding sequence is TGTGCCAGCAGGCCACTTCCTAGCAATGAGCAGTTCTTC. Drawing the rest from reference TRBV28 and TRBJ2-1, the complete variable domain is DVKVTQSSRYLVKRTGEKVFLECVQDMDHENMFWYRQDPGLGLRLIYFSYDVKMKEKGDIPEGYSVSREKKERFSLILESASTNQTSMYLCASRPLPSNEQFFGPGTRLTVL.

The sample holds many counts of this clonotype. The chain links TRBV6-6 to TRBJ1-6; D gene ambiguous. Trimming took 2 bases from V and 7 from J, leaving 15 bases between them. This CDR3 is 16 amino acids long. CDR1 and CDR2 from the germline V gene are MNHNY and SVGAGI (reference sequence). This chain's CDR3 is CASSYTADSGNSPLHF. DNA of the CDR3: TGTGCCAGCAGTTACACGGCCGATTCGGGGAATTCACCCCTCCACTTT.

This clonotype was found many times. This chain joins TRBV5-6 and TRBJ1-1; D gene ambiguous. Trimming shortened V by 4 bases and J by 11 bases, and 18 bases separated the two germline ends. Germline-derived CDR1 and CDR2 are SGHDT and YYEEEE. The CDR3 runs 13 residues. CDR3 DNA: TGTGCCAGCAGCCTGGTCGGGATGTTGTGGGCTTTCTTT. Translation gives CASSLVGMLWAFF.